The 9 T cell receptor beta chains presented below share a single source sample, sequenced in a study of T cell responses to AZD1222 COVID-19 vaccine. Only in-frame clones appear in the TCRdb table, and some are missing; sequencing was by immunoSEQ multiplex PCR. The table lists around 150,000 clones, about 92% of them singletons. Sequencing was performed on peripheral blood, taken on day 0 of AZD1222 vaccination. The receptors were gathered from an adult in good health.

V gene TRBV6-6 combines with J gene TRBJ2-3, with D maybe TRBD1 (6 bases). Trimming took 6 bases from V and 2 from J, leaving 18 bases between them. Germline V gene lookup returns CDR1 MNHNY and CDR2 SVGAGI (reference sequence). The CDR3 covers 16 residues. The CDR3 region has the DNA TGTGCCAGCAGCCACACGTTGGACAGATACACAGATACGCAGTATTTT. Amino acids: CASSHTLDRYTDTQYF.

The chain uses TRBV7-2 and TRBJ1-5; D unclear. Between the trimmed V and J ends, which lost 5 bases and 2 bases, there was a span of 13 bases. The CDR3 loop spans 15 amino acids. Per germline, CDR1 SGHTA and CDR2 FQGNSA. For the CDR3, the DNA is TGTGCCAGCAGCCCAGCGTCAGGCGGCAATCAGCCCCAGCATTTT. Translating it yields CASSPASGGNQPQHF.

The chain links TRBV9 to TRBJ2-5, with D possibly TRBD1 on 6 matching bases. V was shortened by 0 bases and J by 4 bases, with 13 bases between the two germline ends. This CDR3 contains 15 residues. Looked up from germline, CDR1 is SGDLS and CDR2 is YYNGEE. CDR3 DNA: TGTGCCAGCAGCGTAGCCTCAGGGGTAGGAGAGACCCAGTACTTC. This encodes CASSVASGVGETQYF.

V gene TRBV28 combines with J gene TRBJ2-7; no clear D gene. Germline CDR1 reads MDHEN; CDR2 reads SYDVKM. Trimming pared 3 bases from V and 0 bases from J, leaving 18 bases between. The CDR3 runs to 17 residues. The CDR3 DNA reads as TGTGCCAGCAGTTTCCCCCCACGCTTCCCGAGCTCCTACGAGCAGTACTTC. Amino acid sequence: CASSFPPRFPSSYEQYF.

V gene TRBV14 combines with J gene TRBJ1-1, with 10 nucleotides matching TRBD1. With V trimmed by 4 bases and J by 8 bases, 7 bases remained unmatched. The CDR3 totals 14 residues. Germline CDR1 reads SGHDN; CDR2 reads FVKESK. The CDR3 coding sequence is TGTGCCAGCAGCCCCCGGTGGGACAGGGGAGAAGCTTTCTTT. This encodes CASSPRWDRGEAFF.

This rearrangement joins TRBV6-4 to TRBJ2-3; TRBD2 matches 13 bases. Trimming at V came to 3 bases and at J to 6 bases, leaving 3 bases not matched to a gene. The germline V gene encodes CDR1 MRHNA and CDR2 SNTAGT. The CDR3 is 15 amino acids. The chain's CDR3 is CASSELAGGPDTQYF. Written as DNA, the CDR3 is TGTGCCAGCAGTGAACTAGCGGGGGGGCCTGATACGCAGTATTTT.

J is TRBJ2-2 and V is TRBV19; D ambiguous. Trimming took 7 bases from V and 0 from J, leaving 9 bases between them. The CDR3 extends over 14 amino acids. The germline V gene has CDR1 LNHDA and CDR2 SQIVND (reference sequence). CDR3 region: CASTTRTNTGELFF. The CDR3 DNA reads TGTGCCAGTACCACCCGGACGAACACCGGGGAGCTGTTTTTT.

The rearrangement links TRBV6-6 to TRBJ1-6; D possibly corresponds to TRBD1 (5 bases). The CDR3 contains 15 residues. V lost 2 bases to trimming and J lost 8 bases, with 13 bases between them. Germline lookup yields CDR1 MNHNY and CDR2 SVGAGI (reference sequence). In DNA, the CDR3 is TGTGCCAGCAGTTACGTCGGACACGGCGATTCACCCCTCCACTTT. Translation: CASSYVGHGDSPLHF.

The chain combines TRBV19 with TRBJ2-3; D remains unclear. This CDR3 spans 16 amino acids. V lost 3 bases, J lost 2 bases, and 15 bases lay in between. Per the germline V gene, CDR1 is LNHDA and CDR2 is SQIVND (reference sequence). The CDR3 bases are TGTGCCAGTAGTATGACCCCGAGCAGGCCCACAGATACGCAGTATTTT. Amino acid sequence: CASSMTPSRPTDTQYF.